A selection of T cell receptor beta chains follows, all from one sample in a study of memory B cells and T cells in multiple sclerosis. The protocol was immunoSEQ multiplex PCR, while the TCRdb copy is restricted to in-frame clones and leaves out a portion. The sample consists of 40,000 to 50,000 clones, over 75% of them appearing once. These receptors have no known antigen. Sequenced sample: PBMCs from blood kept in culture. Receptor source: a human donor with multiple sclerosis. Each CDR3 is given with its conserved first and last residue. D genes are given only for firm matches.

D gene	V gene	J gene	CDR3 protein
TRBD2	TRBV6-6	TRBJ2-1	CASSLAGDNEQFF
NA	TRBV5-1	TRBJ1-2	CASSLSGANYGYTF
NA	TRBV19	TRBJ1-5	CASSILGTIQPQHF
NA	TRBV9	TRBJ1-6	CASSVGAAVYNSPLHF
TRBD1	TRBV6-6	TRBJ1-4	CASSSTRGKLFF
NA	TRBV6-4	TRBJ1-5	CASSANSNQPQHF
NA	TRBV7-9	TRBJ2-5	CASSLGGDLEETQYF
NA	TRBV2	TRBJ2-3	CASSDQAGSDTQYF
NA	TRBV6-6	TRBJ1-1	CASSYRVANTEAFF
NA	TRBV2	TRBJ1-5	CASSPDYSNQPQHF
TRBD1	TRBV7-2	TRBJ1-5	CASSLAYGDSRQPQHF
NA	TRBV30	TRBJ1-1	CAWSQGSAEAFF
TRBD1	TRBV7-9	TRBJ2-7	CASSRPGTGTYEQYF
NA	TRBV4-1	TRBJ2-5	CASSQDAVPQETQYF
NA	TRBV27	TRBJ2-5	CASSLGTALYF
NA	TRBV4-1	TRBJ1-2	CASSQVVTVNYGYTF
NA	TRBV6-5	TRBJ2-7	CASSQDIYSYEQYF
NA	TRBV5-8	TRBJ2-7	CASSREGRDYEQYF
NA	TRBV5-1	TRBJ1-1	CASKGGPGNTEAFF
TRBD1	TRBV11-2	TRBJ2-7	CASSPLRTGWDEQYF
NA	TRBV29-1	TRBJ2-7	CSVPQRYEQYF